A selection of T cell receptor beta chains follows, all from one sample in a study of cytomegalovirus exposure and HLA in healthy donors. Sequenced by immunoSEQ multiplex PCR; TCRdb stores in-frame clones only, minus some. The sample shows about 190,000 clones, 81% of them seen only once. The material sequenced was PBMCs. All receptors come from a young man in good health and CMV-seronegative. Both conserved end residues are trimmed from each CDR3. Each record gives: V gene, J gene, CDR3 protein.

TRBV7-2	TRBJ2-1	ASSPQGSSYNEQF
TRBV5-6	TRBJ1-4	ASSPGQGVGQDEKLF
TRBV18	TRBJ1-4	ASSRDRNEKLF
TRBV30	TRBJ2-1	AWSLGSSYNEQF
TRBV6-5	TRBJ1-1	ASSYTLGIRNTEAF
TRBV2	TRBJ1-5	ASSEARASGNQPQH
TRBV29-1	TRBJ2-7	SVGPTGSYEQY
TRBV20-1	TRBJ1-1	SAGGGTEAF
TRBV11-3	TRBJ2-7	ASSLDPPAYEQY
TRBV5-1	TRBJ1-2	ASSLAGVPLPT
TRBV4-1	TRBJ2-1	ASSQLGTTYNEQF
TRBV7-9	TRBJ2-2	ASSRFSNTGELF
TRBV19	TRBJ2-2	ASSKPFRGSFTGELF
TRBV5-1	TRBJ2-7	ASSHPQGTYEQY
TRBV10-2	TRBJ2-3	ASSTGETSTDTQY
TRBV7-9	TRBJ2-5	SSSGSQETQY
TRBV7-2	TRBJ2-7	ASSSPGLADGYEQY
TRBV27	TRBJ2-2	ASSSGQLSNTGELF
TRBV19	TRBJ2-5	ATRRGKTQY